This entry concerns a single T cell receptor (beta chain). The antigen is unknown. V lost 0 bases, J lost 8 bases, and 0 bases stayed unmatched. Germline V lookup: CDR1 MNHNY, CDR2 SVGAGI (reference sequence). CDR3 size: 14 residues. This entry belongs to a study of cytomegalovirus exposure and HLA in healthy donors. Study summary: Of around 400 genotyped donors, roughly 81% grouped in the Caucasian-associated ancestry cluster. Study observations and caveats: In a later analysis, HLA-associated TCR beta chains were more clonally expanded than equally common others. There was a cluster of highly shared sequence variants that was likely a sequencing artifact. Some segments of the V type, notably TRBV6-2 and TRBV6-3, were excluded as indistinguishable.

13 Jbeta primers and 60 Vbeta primers were used for the PCR. This table comes from immunoSEQ multiplex PCR, and its TCRdb copy is limited to in-frame clones, with some not included. The repertoire holds 210,000 or so clones, approximately 80% seen once, with more than 0.6% in the top ten. V is TRBV6-6 and J is TRBJ1-4, with TRBD1 identical over 10 bases. The specimen sequenced was PBMCs. The source of this sequence is a boy aged 2 to 9 in good health and CMV-seronegative. The CDR3 loop is CASSYSTGGEKLFF. The CDR3 DNA sequence: TGTGCCAGCAGTTACTCGACAGGGGGCGAAAAACTGTTTTTT.